This is a list of T cell receptor beta chains from one sample in a study of T cell responses to AZD1222 COVID-19 vaccine. Sequencing was performed with immunoSEQ multiplex PCR; in TCRdb, only in-frame clones are kept and a portion is missing. The table includes 250,000 to 300,000 clones, about 94% detected once. This specimen consisted of peripheral blood, obtained 28 days after the second AZD1222 dose. The receptors were sampled from an adult who received the AZD1222 COVID-19 vaccine. CDR3s include the opening cysteine and the closing phenylalanine or tryptophan. A D gene is named only where the DNA matches it firmly. Clone size is given for some rows only: seen once, a few or many times, or a class if the clone is expanded.

V gene,D gene,J gene,clone size,CDR3 length,CDR3 protein,CDR3 DNA
TRBV28,TRBD1,TRBJ2-7,.,15,CASGEGQRSSYEQYF,TGTGCCAGCGGAGAGGGACAGAGAAGCTCCTACGAGCAGTACTTC
TRBV30,TRBD1,TRBJ1-5,.,13,CACSTGGEQPQHF,TGTGCCTGCTCGACAGGGGGTGAACAGCCCCAGCATTTT
TRBV7-9,.,TRBJ2-7,.,12,CASSVGLYEQYF,TGTGCCAGCAGCGTCGGCCTGTACGAGCAGTACTTC
TRBV5-1,.,TRBJ1-2,once,15,CASSLEGIANYGYTF,TGCGCCAGCAGCTTGGAGGGTATAGCTAACTATGGCTACACCTTC
TRBV5-1,TRBD1,TRBJ1-1,once,14,CASARDSENTEAFF,TGCGCCAGTGCGAGGGACAGCGAGAACACTGAAGCTTTCTTT
TRBV10-3,.,TRBJ1-5,.,15,CAISADRTVNQPQHF,TGTGCCATCAGTGCTGACAGGACAGTCAATCAGCCCCAGCATTTT
TRBV7-2,TRBD1,TRBJ1-4,.,17,CASSLPPYRGRGEKLFF,TGTGCCAGCAGCTTACCGCCTTACAGGGGGCGAGGTGAAAAACTGTTTTTT
TRBV5-1,TRBD2,TRBJ2-1,.,16,CASSLEAGGGYNEQFF,TGCGCCAGCAGCTTGGAGGCGGGAGGGGGCTACAATGAGCAGTTCTTC
TRBV27,.,TRBJ1-2,.,16,CASRGDKSLFNYGYTF,TGTGCCAGCAGAGGGGACAAAAGCCTATTCAACTATGGCTACACCTTC
TRBV5-6,.,TRBJ2-7,.,14,CASSFGTSAYEQYF,TGTGCCAGCAGCTTCGGCACCTCCGCCTACGAGCAGTACTTC
TRBV6-6,.,TRBJ2-7,.,11,CASIGAYEQYF,TGTGCCAGCATCGGTGCCTACGAGCAGTACTTC
TRBV10-3,.,TRBJ1-5,.,14,CAIRGDDSNQPQHF,TGTGCCATCAGGGGTGACGATAGCAATCAGCCCCAGCATTTT
TRBV9,.,TRBJ2-3,.,14,CASSVGDSPDTQYF,TGTGCCAGCAGCGTAGGGGACTCCCCAGATACGCAGTATTTT